This TCR beta chain was sequenced for a study of T-cell memory formation after mild COVID-19 listed by TCRdb under 2021. Background for the entire study: TCR sequence clusters from the two donors were largely donor specific. In a couple of donors, T-cell clones that expanded and contracted after mild COVID-19 were followed by sequencing TCRalpha and TCRbeta repertoires longitudinally. The cohort was made up of two young adult volunteers, one female and one male, who were previously healthy.

From the cysteine up to the phenylalanine, the CDR3 has a length of 16 residues. CDR3 DNA only is kept here, 48 bases in frame from base 1. After removal of 5 bases from V and 3 bases from J, the junction retains 8 bases not matched to a gene. The germline V gene specifies MGHDK as CDR1 and SYGVNS as CDR2. Ficoll-Paque density gradient centrifugation was the method used to isolate PBMCs. A note on this clonotype: Its binding antigen is unknown. Per-nucleotide qualities are absent, and no much larger clonotype sits a single base away.

Sequencing was performed on an Illumina NovaSeq 6000. TCRalpha and TCRbeta cDNA libraries were constructed by 5'RACE with constant-segment primers, with sample barcodes and unique molecular identifiers being introduced. RNA was extracted from every sample with Trizol reagent. Libraries were amplified in two PCR steps, with a second sample barcode and Illumina TruSeq adapters added in the second step. Sequencing of the libraries was done on an Illumina NovaSeq, producing 2 x 150 bp paired-end reads. In the authors' own workflow: The reads were demultiplexed and collapsed into UMI-guided consensus sequences using migec v1.2.7. With mixcr v2.1.11, UMI consensuses were aligned to TRA and TRB V and J templates and assembled into clonotypes. A clonotype was counted as expanded or contracted only if both edgeR and NoisET called the change significant, with noise models trained on biological replicates. For edgeR calls, the cutoffs were a false discovery rate-adjusted p below 0.01 and a log2 fold-change threshold of 1. As an exploratory analysis of dynamics, PCA with hierarchical clustering was applied to max-normalized trajectories of the 1000 most abundant clonotypes. Each responding clone was given a CD4 or CD8 phenotype based on the CD4+ and CD8+ repertoires, which had been sequenced separately. Through fastp at Q25 and MiXCR, TCRdb rebuilt clones from the public reads, retaining in-frame beta chains. Here each entry gathers all rows of one CDR3 protein and keeps the most common genes and DNA. TCRdb, not the authors, supplied the V and J calls. This sample is represented by about 88,000 distinct CDR3 sequences; around a quarter of them were singletons. The top ten hold around 40% of the sample.

Overall results and qualifications from the work: Some responding clones were found in pre-infection memory, which suggests that pre-existing cross-reactive memory T cells took part in the SARS-CoV-2 response. Contracting CD4+ clones were found mainly in CM and EM memory subsets, while CD8+ clones were enriched in EMRA. Only a couple of mild cases were covered by the study, and larger cohorts that include severe cases with pre-infection samples were considered necessary. From day 15 to 85, contracting clones showed balanced CD4/CD8 phenotypes, whereas a second wave of clones that expanded from day 15 to 37 leaned towards CD4+. SARS-CoV-2 specificity of the second-wave clones peaking on day 37 was not confirmed.

The TCR comes from a man younger than 35 who had mild COVID-19 (a few samples of this study predate the infection). The sample titles of this study are shuffled in the database, so cell type and time point are left out; the donor was told from shared clones. The chain joins TRBV25-1 to TRBJ2-3; TRBD1 fits 10 bases in the junction. The specimen was PBMCs or a T cell subset sorted from them (not recorded which). The CDR3 protein: CASSPVTGGETDTQYF. The nucleotide sequence is TGTGCCAGCAGTCCGGTGACAGGGGGCGAGACAGATACGCAGTATTTT.